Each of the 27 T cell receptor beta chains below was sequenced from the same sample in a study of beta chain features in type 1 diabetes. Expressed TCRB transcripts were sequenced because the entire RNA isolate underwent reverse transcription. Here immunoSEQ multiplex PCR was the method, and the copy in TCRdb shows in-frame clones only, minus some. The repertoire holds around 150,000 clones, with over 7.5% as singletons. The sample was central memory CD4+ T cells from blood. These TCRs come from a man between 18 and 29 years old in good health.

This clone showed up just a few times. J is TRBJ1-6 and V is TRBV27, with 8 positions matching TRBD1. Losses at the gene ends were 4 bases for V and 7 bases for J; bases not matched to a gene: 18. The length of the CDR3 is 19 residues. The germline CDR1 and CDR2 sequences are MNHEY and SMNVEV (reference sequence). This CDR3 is CASSSQGAWGGLINSPLHF. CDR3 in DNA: TGTGCCAGCAGTTCGCAGGGGGCTTGGGGTGGACTCATAAATTCACCCCTCCACTTT.

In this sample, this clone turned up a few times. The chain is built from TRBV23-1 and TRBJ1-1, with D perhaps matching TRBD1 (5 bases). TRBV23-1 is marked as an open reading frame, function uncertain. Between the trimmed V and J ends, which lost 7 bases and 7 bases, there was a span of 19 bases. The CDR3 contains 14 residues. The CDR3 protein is CASNQGLKGGEAFF. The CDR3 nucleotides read TGCGCCAGCAACCAGGGACTAAAGGGCGGTGAAGCTTTCTTT.

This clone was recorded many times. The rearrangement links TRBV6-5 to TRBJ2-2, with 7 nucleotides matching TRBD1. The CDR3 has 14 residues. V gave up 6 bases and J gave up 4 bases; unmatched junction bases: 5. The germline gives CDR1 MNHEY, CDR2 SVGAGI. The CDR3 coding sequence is TGTGCCAGCAGCGTCCGACAGGGCACCGGGGAGCTGTTTTTT. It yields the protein CASSVRQGTGELFF.

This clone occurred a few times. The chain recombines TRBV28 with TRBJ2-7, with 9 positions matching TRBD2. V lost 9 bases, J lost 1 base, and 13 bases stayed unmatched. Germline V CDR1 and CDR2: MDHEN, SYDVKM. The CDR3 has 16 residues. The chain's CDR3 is CASPPSSSGASYEQYF. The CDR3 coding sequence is TGTGCCAGTCCCCCCTCATCTAGCGGGGCGTCCTACGAGCAGTACTTC.

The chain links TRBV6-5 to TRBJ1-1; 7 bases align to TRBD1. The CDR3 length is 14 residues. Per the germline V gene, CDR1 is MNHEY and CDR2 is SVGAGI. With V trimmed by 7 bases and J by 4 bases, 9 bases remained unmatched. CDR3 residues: CASIRDRDFTEAFF. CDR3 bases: TGTGCCAGCATTAGGGACAGAGACTTCACTGAAGCTTTCTTT.

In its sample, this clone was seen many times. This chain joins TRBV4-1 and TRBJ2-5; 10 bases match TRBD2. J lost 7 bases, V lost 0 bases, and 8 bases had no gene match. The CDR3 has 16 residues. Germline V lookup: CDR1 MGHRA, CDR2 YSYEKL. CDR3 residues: CASSQDERTSGGTQYF. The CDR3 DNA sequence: TGCGCCAGCAGCCAAGATGAGAGGACTAGCGGAGGGACCCAGTACTTC.

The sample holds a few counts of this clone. The DNA for the CDR3 is TGCGCCAGCAGCTTGGGGGGCGCGGGGGACGAGCAGTACTTC. It yields the protein CASSLGGAGDEQYF. The chain links TRBV5-1 to TRBJ2-7, with 7 bases fitting TRBD2. This CDR3 spans 14 amino acids. The trim removed 0 bases at V and 5 bases at J, leaving 5 bases unmatched. CDR1 and CDR2 from the germline V gene are SGHRS and YFSETQ.

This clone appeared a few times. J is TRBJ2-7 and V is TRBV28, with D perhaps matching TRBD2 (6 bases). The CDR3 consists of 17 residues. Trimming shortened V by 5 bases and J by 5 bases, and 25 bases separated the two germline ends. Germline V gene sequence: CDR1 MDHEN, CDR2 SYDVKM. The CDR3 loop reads CASSLTGLPGVRNEQYF. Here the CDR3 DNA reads TGTGCCAGCAGTCTCACCGGACTGCCGGGAGTTCGGAACGAGCAGTACTTC.

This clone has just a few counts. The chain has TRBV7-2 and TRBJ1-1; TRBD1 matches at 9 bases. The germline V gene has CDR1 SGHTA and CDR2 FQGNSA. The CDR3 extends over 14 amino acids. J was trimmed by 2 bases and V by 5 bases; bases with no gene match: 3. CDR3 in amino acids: CASSAGQGNTEAFF. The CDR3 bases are TGTGCCAGCAGCGCGGGACAGGGTAACACTGAAGCTTTCTTT.

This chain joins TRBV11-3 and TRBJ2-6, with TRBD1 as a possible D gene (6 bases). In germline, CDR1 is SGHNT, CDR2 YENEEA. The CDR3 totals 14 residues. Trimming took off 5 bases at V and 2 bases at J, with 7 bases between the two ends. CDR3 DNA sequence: TGTGCCAGCAGCCGGACAGCTGGGGCCAACGTCCTGACTTTC. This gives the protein CASSRTAGANVLTF.

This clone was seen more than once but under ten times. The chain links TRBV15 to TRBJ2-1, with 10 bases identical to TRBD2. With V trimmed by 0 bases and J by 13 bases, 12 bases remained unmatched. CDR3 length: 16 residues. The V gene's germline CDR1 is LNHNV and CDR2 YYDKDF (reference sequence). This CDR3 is CATSRDLRLAGMSQFF. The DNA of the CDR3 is TGTGCCACCAGCAGAGATTTGCGACTAGCGGGCATGAGTCAGTTCTTC.

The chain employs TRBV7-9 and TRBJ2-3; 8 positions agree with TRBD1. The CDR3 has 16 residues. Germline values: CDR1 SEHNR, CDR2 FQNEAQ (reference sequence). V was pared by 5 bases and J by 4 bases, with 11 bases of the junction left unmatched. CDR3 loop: CASSPQGASLADTQYF. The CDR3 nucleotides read TGTGCCAGCAGCCCCCAGGGGGCCTCCCTGGCAGATACGCAGTATTTT. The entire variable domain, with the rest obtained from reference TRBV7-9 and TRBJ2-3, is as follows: DTGVSQNPRHKITKRGQNVTFRCDPISEHNRLYWYRQTLGQGPEFLTYFQNEAQLEKSRLLSDRFSAERPKGSFSTLEIQRTEQGDSAMYLCASSPQGASLADTQYFGPGTRLTVL.

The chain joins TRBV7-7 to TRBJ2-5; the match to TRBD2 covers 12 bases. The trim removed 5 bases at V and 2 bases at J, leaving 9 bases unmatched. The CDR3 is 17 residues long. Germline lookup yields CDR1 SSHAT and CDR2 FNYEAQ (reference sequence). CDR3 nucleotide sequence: TGTGCCAGCAGCCGCCTAGGGACTAGCGGGCTACAAGAGACCCAGTACTTC. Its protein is CASSRLGTSGLQETQYF.

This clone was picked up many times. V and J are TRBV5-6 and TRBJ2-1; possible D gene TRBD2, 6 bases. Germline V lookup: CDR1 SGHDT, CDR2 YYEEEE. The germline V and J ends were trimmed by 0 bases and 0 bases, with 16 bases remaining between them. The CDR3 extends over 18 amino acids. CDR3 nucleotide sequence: TGTGCCAGCAGCTTGGTGGAGGGTTGGGAAGTCTCCTACAATGAGCAGTTCTTC. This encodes CASSLVEGWEVSYNEQFF.

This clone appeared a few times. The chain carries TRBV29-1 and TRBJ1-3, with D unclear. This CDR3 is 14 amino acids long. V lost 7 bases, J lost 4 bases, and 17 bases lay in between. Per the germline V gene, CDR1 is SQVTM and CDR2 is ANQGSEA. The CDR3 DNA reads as TGCAGCGCCGAAGTGGGCGAATCCGGAAACACCATATATTTT. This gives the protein CSAEVGESGNTIYF.

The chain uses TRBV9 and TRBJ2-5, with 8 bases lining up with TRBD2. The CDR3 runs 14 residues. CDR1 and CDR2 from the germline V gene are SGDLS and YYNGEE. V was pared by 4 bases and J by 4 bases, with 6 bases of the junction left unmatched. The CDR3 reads CASSPGGPVETQYF. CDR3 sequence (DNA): TGTGCCAGCAGCCCGGGGGGGCCCGTAGAGACCCAGTACTTC. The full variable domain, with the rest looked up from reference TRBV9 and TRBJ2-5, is DSGVTQTPKHLITATGQRVTLRCSPRSGDLSVYWYQQSLDQGLQFLIQYYNGEERAKGNILERFSAQQFPDLHSELNLSSLELGDSALYFCASSPGGPVETQYFGPGTRLLVL.

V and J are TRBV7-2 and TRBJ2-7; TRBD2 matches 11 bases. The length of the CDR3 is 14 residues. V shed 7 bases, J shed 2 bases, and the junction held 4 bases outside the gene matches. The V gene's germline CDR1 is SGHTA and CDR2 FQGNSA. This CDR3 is CASTGTSGTYEQYF. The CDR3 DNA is TGTGCCAGCACAGGGACTAGCGGAACCTACGAGCAGTACTTC.

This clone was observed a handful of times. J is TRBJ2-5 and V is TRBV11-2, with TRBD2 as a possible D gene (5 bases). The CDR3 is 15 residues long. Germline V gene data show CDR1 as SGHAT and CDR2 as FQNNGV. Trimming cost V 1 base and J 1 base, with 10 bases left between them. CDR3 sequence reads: CASSLVIAGQETQYF. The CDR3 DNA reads TGTGCCAGCAGCTTAGTTATTGCGGGCCAAGAGACCCAGTACTTC.

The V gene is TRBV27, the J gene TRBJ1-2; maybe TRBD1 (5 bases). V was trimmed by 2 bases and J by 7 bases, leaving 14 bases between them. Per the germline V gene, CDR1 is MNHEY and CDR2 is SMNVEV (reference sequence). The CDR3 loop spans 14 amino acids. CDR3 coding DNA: TGTGCCAGCAGTTTACAGGAGGGGATCGGTGGCTACACCTTC. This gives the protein CASSLQEGIGGYTF.

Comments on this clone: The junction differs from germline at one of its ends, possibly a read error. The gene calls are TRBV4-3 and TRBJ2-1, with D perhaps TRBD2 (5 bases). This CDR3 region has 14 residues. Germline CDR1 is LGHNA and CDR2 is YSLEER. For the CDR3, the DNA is TGCGCCAGCAGCCTCCTAACGGGGTACAGTGAGCAGTTCTTC. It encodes CASSLLTGYSEQFF.

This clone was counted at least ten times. The CDR3 DNA follows: TGTGCCAGCAGCTTCGGGGGGAGCCCCTACACAGATACGCAGTATTTT. Protein: CASSFGGSPYTDTQYF. The rearrangement uses TRBV11-2 and TRBJ2-3, with TRBD2 matching over 7 bases. The ends lost 3 bases at V and 2 bases at J; junction bases unmatched: 8. CDR1 is SGHAT and CDR2 is FQNNGV in the germline V gene. The CDR3 extends over 16 amino acids.

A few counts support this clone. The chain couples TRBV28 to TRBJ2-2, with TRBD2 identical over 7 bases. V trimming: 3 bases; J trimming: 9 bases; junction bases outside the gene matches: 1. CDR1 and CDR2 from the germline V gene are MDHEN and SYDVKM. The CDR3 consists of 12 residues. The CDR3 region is CASSFGGRELFF. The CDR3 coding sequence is TGTGCCAGCAGTTTCGGGGGGAGGGAGCTGTTTTTT.

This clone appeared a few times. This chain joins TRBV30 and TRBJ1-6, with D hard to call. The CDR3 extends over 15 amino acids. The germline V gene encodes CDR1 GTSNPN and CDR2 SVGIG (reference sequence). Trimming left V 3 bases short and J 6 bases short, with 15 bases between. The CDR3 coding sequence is TGTGCCTGGAGCCAGAGGTCCGGTGCTAATTCACCCCTCCACTTT. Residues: CAWSQRSGANSPLHF. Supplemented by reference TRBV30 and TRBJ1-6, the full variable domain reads SQTIHQWPATLVQPVGSPLSLECTVEGTSNPNLYWYRQAAGRGLQLLFYSVGIGQISSEVPQNLSASRPQDRQFILSSKKLLLSDSGFYLCAWSQRSGANSPLHFGNGTRLTVT.

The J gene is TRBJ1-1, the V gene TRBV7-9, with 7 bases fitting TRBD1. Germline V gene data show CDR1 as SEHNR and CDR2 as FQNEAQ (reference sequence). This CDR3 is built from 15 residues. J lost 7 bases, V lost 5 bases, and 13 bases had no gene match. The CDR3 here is CASSRSRQGSYEAFF. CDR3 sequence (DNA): TGTGCCAGCAGCCGTAGTCGACAGGGAAGCTATGAAGCTTTCTTT.

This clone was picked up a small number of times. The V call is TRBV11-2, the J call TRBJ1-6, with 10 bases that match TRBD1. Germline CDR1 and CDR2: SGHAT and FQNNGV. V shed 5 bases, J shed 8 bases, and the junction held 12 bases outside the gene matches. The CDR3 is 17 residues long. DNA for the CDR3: TGTGCCAGCAGCCTCCGGACAGGGGGGATTGTGTATTCACCCCTCCACTTT. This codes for CASSLRTGGIVYSPLHF.

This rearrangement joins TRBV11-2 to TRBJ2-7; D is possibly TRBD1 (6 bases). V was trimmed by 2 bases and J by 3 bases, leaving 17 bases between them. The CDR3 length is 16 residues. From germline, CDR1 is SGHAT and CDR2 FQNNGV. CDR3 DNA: TGTGCCAGCAGCTTATTGGCAGGGGAAGCTCTCTACGAGCAGTACTTC. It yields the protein CASSLLAGEALYEQYF.

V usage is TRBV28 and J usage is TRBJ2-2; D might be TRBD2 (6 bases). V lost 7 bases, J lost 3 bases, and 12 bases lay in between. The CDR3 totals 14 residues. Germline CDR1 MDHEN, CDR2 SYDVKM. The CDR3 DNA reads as TGTGCCAGCATTGGCGGGGATGACACCGGGGAGCTGTTTTTT. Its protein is CASIGGDDTGELFF.